A selection of T cell receptor beta chains follows, all from one sample in a study of blood T cell repertoires in COVID-19. Some clones are missing from TCRdb's copy, which holds only in-frame ones; the method was immunoSEQ multiplex PCR. The sample has more than 120,000 clones, more than 70% seen once; the top ten hold about 1.5%. Sequencing was carried out using peripheral blood. All receptors derive from a human donor in a cohort sampled during active COVID-19. The conserved cysteine and the conserved F or W are not part of the CDR3 here. Fields, in order: V gene, J gene, CDR3 protein.

V: TRBV19; J: TRBJ2-5; CDR3: ASSIGGQLKETQY
V: TRBV19; J: TRBJ1-2; CDR3: ASGQGMGYGYT
V: TRBV5-1; J: TRBJ2-5; CDR3: ASSLGRGNQETQY
V: TRBV12-3/TRBV12-4; J: TRBJ1-1; CDR3: ASSLSSEAF
V: TRBV18; J: TRBJ1-2; CDR3: ASSPGLSGMGYGYT
V: TRBV7-8; J: TRBJ2-2; CDR3: ASSLVVDRGPGELF
V: TRBV5-6; J: TRBJ2-3; CDR3: ASSPGTVSTDTQY
V: TRBV5-5; J: TRBJ1-2; CDR3: ASSLDPGRNYGYT
V: TRBV3-1/TRBV3-2; J: TRBJ2-1; CDR3: ASSPGQGGANEQF
V: TRBV9; J: TRBJ1-4; CDR3: ASSVGQGREKLF
V: TRBV3-1/TRBV3-2; J: TRBJ1-4; CDR3: ASSQRPGQGVEKLF
V: TRBV6-5; J: TRBJ2-1; CDR3: ASTSAAVPEQF
V: TRBV3-1/TRBV3-2; J: TRBJ1-2; CDR3: ASSQRGQGGGYT
V: TRBV29-1; J: TRBJ1-1; CDR3: SVFRGIDTEAF
V: TRBV9; J: TRBJ2-7; CDR3: ASSVAGQGTYEQY
V: TRBV28; J: TRBJ1-1; CDR3: ASSWTGLNTEAF
V: TRBV10-3; J: TRBJ2-1; CDR3: AIKGLAGGPYNEQF
V: TRBV11-2; J: TRBJ2-1; CDR3: ASTPGLAVGFSSYNEQF
V: TRBV5-1; J: TRBJ2-1; CDR3: ASSSGFAVDSYNEQF
V: TRBV5-1; J: TRBJ1-1; CDR3: ASSLTQGGNTEAF
V: TRBV5-1; J: TRBJ2-3; CDR3: ASRSRTASTDTQY
V: TRBV14; J: TRBJ1-2; CDR3: ASSQNYDREGYT
V: TRBV2; J: TRBJ2-1; CDR3: ASSSTGTEQF
V: TRBV4-2; J: TRBJ2-1; CDR3: ASSQEGAGVYNEQF
V: TRBV11-2; J: TRBJ2-2; CDR3: ASSSYRGSGELF
V: TRBV6-1; J: TRBJ1-2; CDR3: ASSELGRGGYT
V: TRBV7-3; J: TRBJ2-7; CDR3: ASSLGTGYEQY
V: TRBV10-3; J: TRBJ1-2; CDR3: AISPGTGYGYT
V: TRBV30; J: TRBJ2-1; CDR3: AWSRGGQYNEQF
V: TRBV7-3; J: TRBJ2-5; CDR3: ASSLTSSVQETQY
V: TRBV7-9; J: TRBJ2-1; CDR3: ASSLRLADEQF
V: TRBV5-5; J: TRBJ2-3; CDR3: ASSSTTSTDTQY
V: TRBV7-2; J: TRBJ2-5; CDR3: ASSLSSGTSIETQY
V: TRBV29-1; J: TRBJ2-1; CDR3: SVVSRDRFRSEQF
V: TRBV7-2; J: TRBJ2-1; CDR3: ASSRRTGRYNEQF
V: TRBV5-1; J: TRBJ2-2; CDR3: ATLRGGVSRRGGAGTGELF
V: TRBV4-2; J: TRBJ1-1; CDR3: ASSLTSGDIPPNTEAF
V: TRBV4-3; J: TRBJ1-5; CDR3: ASSQDLVRGNQPQH
V: TRBV3-1/TRBV3-2; J: TRBJ1-1; CDR3: ASSIHPRGKNTEAF
V: TRBV7-9; J: TRBJ2-3; CDR3: ASSLASSATDTQY
V: TRBV29-1; J: TRBJ2-3; CDR3: SVTGRLIWTQY
V: TRBV7-2; J: TRBJ2-2; CDR3: ASSFTINTGELF
V: TRBV10-3; J: TRBJ1-1; CDR3: AISEGTGSDTEAF
V: TRBV7-6; J: TRBJ2-3; CDR3: ASSRSGGGGGSDTQY
V: TRBV5-1; J: TRBJ1-2; CDR3: ASSLGQSYGYT
V: TRBV5-1; J: TRBJ2-7; CDR3: ASSLGQGFYEQY